The T cell receptor beta chain under discussion was sequenced for a study of CXCR3-negative and CXCR3-positive naive CD8 T cells. Study results and caveats: Similarly elevated diversity marked both naive subsets, with memory CD8+ cells showing far lower diversity. The TRBV-TRBJ usage of naive CXCR3-negative and CXCR3-positive cells was similar, but that of memory cells differed. Naive cells with CXCR3 showed TRB CDR3s that were more hydrophobic than those in CXCR3-negative naive cells. From TRB CDR3 properties, TCR strength was inferred; surface CD5 did not differ between naive subsets.

Each TRB cDNA library was prepared by 5' RACE (with UMI labels). TCRdb re-called the 5' RACE reads and gives one entry per CDR3 protein, without DNA. Its listing shows 85,000 to 130,000 distinct CDR3 sequences. Each CD8+ T cell subset was sorted in triplicate, a few hundred thousand cells each. Comment on this clonotype: Its antigen is not known.

CDR3 length: 15 amino acids. The specimen was naive CXCR3+ CD8+ T cells from blood. As to subset: CD45RO-CCR7+CD27+CD95- naive CD8+ T cells expressing CXCR3 (TNR3+). The genes are TRBV12-3 or TRBV12-4 and TRBJ2-1; no DNA is available, so the TRBD2 call from TCRdb remains unchecked. The TCR sequence derives from a human donor in good health. Some clones in this sample may be carry-over from other donors' samples. The CDR3: CAIGSGDDYYNEQFF.